One sample yielded the 12 T cell receptor beta chains listed below, sequenced in a study of blood T cell repertoires in COVID-19. Only in-frame clones appear in the TCRdb table, and some are missing; sequencing was by immunoSEQ multiplex PCR. Of 200,000 to 250,000 clones in the sample, 70% to 90% were seen once. The sample taken for sequencing was peripheral blood. Receptors originate from a man aged 50 to 60 who had recovered from COVID-19.

The chain employs TRBV5-5 and TRBJ2-1; 10 nucleotides align to TRBD2. V shed 2 bases, J shed 6 bases, and the junction held 5 bases outside the gene matches. In germline, CDR1 is SGHKS, CDR2 YYEKEE (reference sequence). The CDR3 totals 15 residues. The CDR3 sequence: CASSLTTSGFNEQFF. Written as DNA, the CDR3 is TGTGCCAGCAGCTTAACGACTAGCGGGTTCAATGAGCAGTTCTTC. Full variable domain (outside the CDR3, taken from reference TRBV5-5 and TRBJ2-1): DAGVTQSPTHLIKTRGQQVTLRCSPISGHKSVSWYQQVLGQGPQFIFQYYEKEERGRGNFPDRFSARQFPNYSSELNVNALLLGDSALYLCASSLTTSGFNEQFFGPGTRLTVL.

To note about this clone: A junction boundary mismatches the germline segment, possibly from a read error. The chain employs TRBV18 and TRBJ1-1; D might be TRBD1 (5 bases). Germline V gene lookup returns CDR1 KGHSH and CDR2 LQKENI. This CDR3 has 14 amino acids. The CDR3: CASSPLTDTPLAAF. Here the CDR3 DNA reads TGTGCCAGCTCACCCCTGACAGACACTCCTCTAGCGGCCTTT. The full variable domain, completed using reference TRBV18 and TRBJ1-1, is NAGVMQNPRHLVRRRGQEARLRCSPMKGHSHVYWYRQLPEEGLKFMVYLQKENIIDESGMPKERFSAEFPKEGPSILRIQQVVRGDSAAYFCASSPLTDTPLAAFGQGTRLTVV.

This clone was found a few times. The chain couples TRBV5-4 to TRBJ2-5; D not resolved. Trimming left V 2 bases short and J 0 bases short, with 11 bases between. CDR3 length: 15 amino acids. Looked up from germline, CDR1 is SGHNT and CDR2 is YYREEE (reference sequence). The CDR3 region has the DNA TGTGCCAGCAGCTTTGGAGCCTCGTACCAAGAGACCCAGTACTTC. Encoded protein: CASSFGASYQETQYF.

This clone was seen just once. The chain combines TRBV28 with TRBJ2-6; a possible D gene is TRBD2 (6 bases). Per germline, CDR1 MDHEN and CDR2 SYDVKM. CDR3 length: 16 amino acids. The V gene lost 7 bases and the J gene lost 0 bases, with 13 bases spanning the gap. CDR3 in DNA: TGTGCCAGCACCGACGGGGGTGTCTCTGGGGCCAACGTCCTGACTTTC. It encodes CASTDGGVSGANVLTF. Full variable domain (remainder filled in from reference TRBV28 and TRBJ2-6): DVKVTQSSRYLVKRTGEKVFLECVQDMDHENMFWYRQDPGLGLRLIYFSYDVKMKEKGDIPEGYSVSREKKERFSLILESASTNQTSMYLCASTDGGVSGANVLTFGAGSRLTVL.

This chain links TRBV9 with TRBJ1-1; D uncertain. The CDR3 runs 16 residues. V was clipped by 0 bases and J by 1 base, with 13 bases between them. CDR1 and CDR2 (germline): SGDLS, YYNGEE. The CDR3 is CASSVEKTGRNTEAFF. CDR3 DNA sequence: TGTGCCAGCAGCGTAGAGAAAACCGGGAGGAACACTGAAGCTTTCTTT.

CDR3 region: CASSLDAGTGELFF. The CDR3 DNA is TGTGCCAGCAGCTTAGATGCCGGCACCGGGGAGCTGTTTTTT. The chain has TRBV7-9 and TRBJ2-2; D remains ambiguous. The CDR3 consists of 14 residues. V was shortened by 1 base and J by 4 bases, with 7 bases between the two germline ends. Germline CDR1 SEHNR, CDR2 FQNEAQ (reference sequence).

Concerning this clone: This sample includes further DNA sequences coding for the same CDR3. This chain links TRBV28 with TRBJ2-7, with TRBD1 matching 11 bases. The CDR3 contains 16 residues. CDR1 and CDR2 from the germline V gene are MDHEN and SYDVKM. V lost 4 bases, J lost 3 bases, and 8 bases stayed unmatched. The CDR3 loop reads CASSSSGTGGFYEQYF. The DNA for the CDR3 is TGTGCCAGCAGTTCTTCCGGGACAGGGGGTTTCTACGAGCAGTACTTC. The full variable domain, in which reference TRBV28 and TRBJ2-7 provide the parts outside the CDR3, is DVKVTQSSRYLVKRTGEKVFLECVQDMDHENMFWYRQDPGLGLRLIYFSYDVKMKEKGDIPEGYSVSREKKERFSLILESASTNQTSMYLCASSSSGTGGFYEQYFGPGTRLTVT.

This chain links TRBV24-1 with TRBJ2-2, with 7 bases identical to TRBD2. V shed 4 bases, J shed 6 bases, and the junction held 7 bases outside the gene matches. Germline lookup yields CDR1 KGHDR and CDR2 SFDVKD. The CDR3 runs to 15 residues. In DNA form, the CDR3 reads TGTGCCACCAGTGAGGGGACTAATGTCGCCGGGGAGCTGTTTTTT. Translation: CATSEGTNVAGELFF.

CDR3 bases: TGTGCCAGCAGCCAATGGGGACTAGCGGGCACTACCGGGGAGCTGTTTTTT. This sequence encodes CASSQWGLAGTTGELFF. V usage is TRBV3-1 (or the pseudogene TRBV3-2) and J usage is TRBJ2-2, with 12 bases fitting TRBD2. The CDR3 has 17 residues. CDR1 LGHDT and CDR2 YNNKEL come from the germline V gene (reference sequence). The V gene end was trimmed by 2 bases and the J gene end by 5 bases; junction bases not matched to a gene: 6.

V gene TRBV5-4 combines with J gene TRBJ2-7, with 11 positions matching TRBD2. Germline values: CDR1 SGHNT, CDR2 YYREEE (reference sequence). The CDR3 has 15 residues. The V gene end was trimmed by 5 bases and the J gene end by 0 bases; junction bases not matched to a gene: 4. The CDR3 loop is CASREGLADSYEQYF. The CDR3 nucleotides are TGTGCCAGCAGGGAGGGACTAGCGGACTCCTACGAGCAGTACTTC.

V and J are TRBV30 and TRBJ2-3; TRBD1 aligns across 9 bases. The CDR3 extends over 13 amino acids. The junction had 3 bases not matched to a gene; V was cut back by 6 bases and J by 2 bases. Germline lookup yields CDR1 GTSNPN and CDR2 SVGIG (reference sequence). This chain's CDR3 is CACGTGITDTQYF. Written as DNA, the CDR3 is TGTGCCTGCGGGACAGGGATCACAGATACGCAGTATTTT.

The chain uses TRBV2 and TRBJ1-1, with D hard to call. Trimming stripped 4 bases from V and 5 bases from J, with 11 bases between. The CDR3 spans 13 residues. Germline-derived CDR1 and CDR2 are SNHLY and FYNNEI. For the CDR3, the DNA is TGTGCCAGCAGTGCTTTCGGGAGGACTGAAGCTTTCTTT. Translated: CASSAFGRTEAFF.